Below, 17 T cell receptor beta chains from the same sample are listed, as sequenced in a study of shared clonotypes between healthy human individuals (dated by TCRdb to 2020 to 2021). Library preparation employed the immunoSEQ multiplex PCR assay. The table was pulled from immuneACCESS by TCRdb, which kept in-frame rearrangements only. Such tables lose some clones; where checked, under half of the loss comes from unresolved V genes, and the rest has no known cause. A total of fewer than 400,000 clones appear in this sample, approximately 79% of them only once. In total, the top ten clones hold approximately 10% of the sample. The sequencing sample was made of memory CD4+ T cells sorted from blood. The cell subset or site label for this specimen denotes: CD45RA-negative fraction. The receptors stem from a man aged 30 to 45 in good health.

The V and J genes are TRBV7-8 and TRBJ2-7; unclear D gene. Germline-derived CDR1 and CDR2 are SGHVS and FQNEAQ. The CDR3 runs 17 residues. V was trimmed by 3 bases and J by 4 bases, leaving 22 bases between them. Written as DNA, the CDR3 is TGTGCCAGCAGCTTTTTTAAGACCCGACGATATTCTTACGAGCAGTACTTC. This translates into CASSFFKTRRYSYEQYF.

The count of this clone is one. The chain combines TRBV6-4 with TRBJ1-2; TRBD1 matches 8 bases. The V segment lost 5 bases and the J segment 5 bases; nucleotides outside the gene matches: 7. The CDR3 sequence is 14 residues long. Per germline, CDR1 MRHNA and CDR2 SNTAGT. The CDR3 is CASSPDRASYGYTF. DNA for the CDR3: TGTGCCAGCAGTCCGGACAGGGCTTCGTATGGCTACACCTTC.

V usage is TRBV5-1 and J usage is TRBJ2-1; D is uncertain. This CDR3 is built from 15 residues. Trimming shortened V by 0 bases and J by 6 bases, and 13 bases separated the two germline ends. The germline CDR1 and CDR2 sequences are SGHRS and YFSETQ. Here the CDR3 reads CASSLAPGASNEQFF. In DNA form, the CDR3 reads TGCGCCAGCAGCTTGGCACCGGGTGCCAGCAATGAGCAGTTCTTC.

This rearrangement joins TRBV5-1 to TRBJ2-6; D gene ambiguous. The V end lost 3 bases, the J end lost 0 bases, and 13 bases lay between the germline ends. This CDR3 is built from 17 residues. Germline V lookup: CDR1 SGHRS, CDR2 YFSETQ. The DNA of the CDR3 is TGCGCCAGCAGCTCCAGACCCCAGAGCTCTGGGGCCAACGTCCTGACTTTC. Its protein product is CASSSRPQSSGANVLTF.

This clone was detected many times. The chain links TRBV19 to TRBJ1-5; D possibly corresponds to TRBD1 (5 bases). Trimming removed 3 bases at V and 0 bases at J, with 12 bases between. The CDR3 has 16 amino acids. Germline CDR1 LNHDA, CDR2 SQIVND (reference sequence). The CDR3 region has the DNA TGTGCCAGTAGTATGAGTGGAGGGGTTAGCAATCAGCCCCAGCATTTT. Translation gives CASSMSGGVSNQPQHF.

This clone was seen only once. CDR3 amino acids: CASSIWGLAETGGEQYF. The CDR3 DNA reads TGTGCCAGCAGCATTTGGGGACTAGCGGAGACGGGTGGCGAGCAGTACTTC. The chain is built from TRBV7-2 and TRBJ2-7; 11 nucleotides match TRBD2. The CDR3 length is 17 residues. Germline V gene sequence: CDR1 SGHTA, CDR2 FQGNSA. V trimming: 5 bases; J trimming: 6 bases; junction bases outside the gene matches: 15.

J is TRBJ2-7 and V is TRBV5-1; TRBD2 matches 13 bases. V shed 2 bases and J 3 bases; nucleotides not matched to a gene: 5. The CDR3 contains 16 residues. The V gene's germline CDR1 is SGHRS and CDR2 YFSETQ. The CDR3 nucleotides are TGCGCCAGCAGCTTCGGACTAGCGGGAGCTGACTACGAGCAGTACTTC. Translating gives CASSFGLAGADYEQYF.

In nucleotides, the CDR3 is TGCGCCAGCAGCTTACTGGGGACAGGCGACACGGACGAGCAGTACTTC. Residues: CASSLLGTGDTDEQYF. The chain carries TRBV5-1 and TRBJ2-7; 8 bases are a match to TRBD1. This CDR3 has 16 amino acids. The J segment lost 5 bases and the V segment lost 2 bases, leaving 12 bases of the junction unmatched. Germline loops: CDR1 SGHRS, CDR2 YFSETQ.

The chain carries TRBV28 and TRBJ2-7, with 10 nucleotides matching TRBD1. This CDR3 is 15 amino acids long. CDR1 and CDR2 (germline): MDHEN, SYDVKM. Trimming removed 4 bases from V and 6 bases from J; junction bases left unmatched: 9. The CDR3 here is CASSSTGQGILEQYF. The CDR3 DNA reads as TGTGCCAGCAGTTCCACGGGACAGGGGATTCTCGAGCAGTACTTC.

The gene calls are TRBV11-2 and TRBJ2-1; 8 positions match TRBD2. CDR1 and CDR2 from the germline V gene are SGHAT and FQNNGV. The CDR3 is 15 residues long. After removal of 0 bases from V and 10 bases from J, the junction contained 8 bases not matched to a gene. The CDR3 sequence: CASSLDSLAVREQFF. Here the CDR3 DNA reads TGTGCCAGCAGCTTAGACTCACTAGCGGTTAGGGAGCAGTTCTTC.

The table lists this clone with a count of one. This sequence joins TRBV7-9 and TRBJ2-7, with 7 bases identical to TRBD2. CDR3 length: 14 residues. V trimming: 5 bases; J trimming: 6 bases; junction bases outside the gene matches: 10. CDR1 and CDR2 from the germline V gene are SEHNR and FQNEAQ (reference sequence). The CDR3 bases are TGTGCCAGCAGCCCATACGGGGGAGGGTCCGAGCAGTACTTC. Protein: CASSPYGGGSEQYF.

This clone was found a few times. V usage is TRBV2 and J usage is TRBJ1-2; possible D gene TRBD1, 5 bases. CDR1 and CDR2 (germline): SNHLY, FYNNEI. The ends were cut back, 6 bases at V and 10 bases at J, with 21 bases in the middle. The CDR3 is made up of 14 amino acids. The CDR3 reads CASSQGSYSISYTF. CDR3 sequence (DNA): TGTGCCAGCAGCCAGGGTTCATATTCTATATCCTACACCTTC.

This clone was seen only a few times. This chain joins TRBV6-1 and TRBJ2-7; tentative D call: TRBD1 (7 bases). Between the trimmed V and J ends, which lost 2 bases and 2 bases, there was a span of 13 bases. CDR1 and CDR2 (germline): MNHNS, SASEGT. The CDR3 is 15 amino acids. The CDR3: CASSERQGGPYEQYF. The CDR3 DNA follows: TGTGCCAGCAGTGAAAGGCAGGGGGGACCCTACGAGCAGTACTTC.

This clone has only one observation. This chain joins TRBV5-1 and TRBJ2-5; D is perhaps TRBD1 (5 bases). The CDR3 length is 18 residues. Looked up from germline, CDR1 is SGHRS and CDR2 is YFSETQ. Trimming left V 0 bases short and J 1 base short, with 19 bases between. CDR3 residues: CASSLASRQGLTQETQYF. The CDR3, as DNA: TGCGCCAGCAGCTTGGCGAGCCGTCAGGGATTGACCCAAGAGACCCAGTACTTC. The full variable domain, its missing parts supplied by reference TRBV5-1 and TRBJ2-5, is KAGVTQTPRYLIKTRGQQVTLSCSPISGHRSVSWYQQTPGQGLQFLFEYFSETQRNKGNFPGRFSGRQFSNSRSEMNVSTLELGDSALYLCASSLASRQGLTQETQYFGPGTRLLVL.

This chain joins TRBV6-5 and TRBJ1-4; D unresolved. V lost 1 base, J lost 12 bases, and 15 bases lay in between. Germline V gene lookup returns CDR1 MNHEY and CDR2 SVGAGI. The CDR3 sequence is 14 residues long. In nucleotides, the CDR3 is TGTGCCAGCAGTTACTTACACGGACCGGCAGAACTGTTTTTT. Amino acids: CASSYLHGPAELFF.

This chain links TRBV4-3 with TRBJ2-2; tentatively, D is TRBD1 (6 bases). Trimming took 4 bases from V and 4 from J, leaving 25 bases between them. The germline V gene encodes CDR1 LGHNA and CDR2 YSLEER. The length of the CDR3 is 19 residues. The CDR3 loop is CASSPNVPTGSPSTGELFF. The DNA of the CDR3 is TGCGCCAGCAGCCCAAACGTACCGACAGGCAGCCCCAGCACCGGGGAGCTGTTTTTT.

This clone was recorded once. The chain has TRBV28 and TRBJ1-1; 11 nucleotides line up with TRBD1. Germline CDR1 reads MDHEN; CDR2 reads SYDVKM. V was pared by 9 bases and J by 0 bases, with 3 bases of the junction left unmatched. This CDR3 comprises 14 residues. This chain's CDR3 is CASGQGALNTEAFF. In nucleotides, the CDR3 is TGTGCCAGTGGACAGGGGGCTTTGAACACTGAAGCTTTCTTT. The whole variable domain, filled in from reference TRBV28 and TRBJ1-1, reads DVKVTQSSRYLVKRTGEKVFLECVQDMDHENMFWYRQDPGLGLRLIYFSYDVKMKEKGDIPEGYSVSREKKERFSLILESASTNQTSMYLCASGQGALNTEAFFGQGTRLTVV.